A single sample is the source of the 14 T cell receptor beta chains below, sequenced in a study of blood T cell repertoires in COVID-19. Sequencing used immunoSEQ multiplex PCR; TCRdb keeps in-frame clones, though not all of them. The sample has 200,000 to 250,000 clones, roughly 82% seen once. Sequencing used peripheral blood. These TCRs come from a woman older than 75 with active or convalescent COVID-19.

The chain couples TRBV24-1 to TRBJ1-5; D is unclear. V gave up 1 base and J gave up 0 bases, with 9 bases separating them. CDR3 length: 16 amino acids. The V gene's germline CDR1 is KGHDR and CDR2 SFDVKD. As DNA, the CDR3 is TGTGCCACCAGTGATTTAACAGCATATAGCAATCAGCCCCAGCATTTT. This translates into CATSDLTAYSNQPQHF.

V is TRBV2 and J is TRBJ2-1, with 7 nucleotides matching TRBD2. J gave up 1 base and V 7 bases, and 7 bases lay outside the gene matches. CDR3 length equals 15 residues. Germline V lookup: CDR1 SNHLY, CDR2 FYNNEI. Written as DNA, the CDR3 is TGTGCCAGCAAATTGGGAGGGCCGTCCTACAATGAGCAGTTCTTC. Protein sequence: CASKLGGPSYNEQFF.

The V call is TRBV6-4, the J call TRBJ2-1; 8 bases match TRBD1. The CDR3 runs to 16 residues. V lost 6 bases and J lost 2; bases outside the gene matches: 9. CDR1 MRHNA and CDR2 SNTAGT come from the germline V gene. DNA for the CDR3: TGTGCCAGCAGCCCGATGCAGGGGGCCGCCTACAATGAGCAGTTCTTC. Amino acid sequence: CASSPMQGAAYNEQFF.

J is TRBJ1-6 and V is TRBV5-1; 7 bases line up with TRBD1. The CDR3 extends over 15 amino acids. V lost 0 bases to trimming and J lost 7 bases; unmatched junction nucleotides: 4. CDR1 SGHRS and CDR2 YFSETQ come from the germline V gene. For the CDR3, the DNA is TGCGCCAGCAGCTTGGATACAGGGGTCAATTCACCCCTCCACTTT. Translated, it gives CASSLDTGVNSPLHF.

The CDR3 is CASRERTGQNTEAFF. Written as DNA, the CDR3 is TGTGCCAGCAGAGAGAGGACAGGGCAGAACACTGAAGCTTTCTTT. The chain combines TRBV28 with TRBJ1-1; 8 positions match TRBD1. This CDR3 spans 15 amino acids. CDR1 is MDHEN, CDR2 SYDVKM, per germline. Trimming cost V 6 bases and J 1 base; bases outside gene matches: 7.

The chain uses TRBV2 and TRBJ2-2; 12 bases are a match to TRBD2. The J segment lost 6 bases and the V segment lost 5 bases, leaving 4 bases of the junction unmatched. Germline loops: CDR1 SNHLY, CDR2 FYNNEI. The CDR3 loop spans 15 amino acids. The CDR3 sequence is CASSSSGGASGELFF. In DNA form, the CDR3 reads TGTGCCAGCAGTTCTAGCGGGGGGGCCTCCGGGGAGCTGTTTTTT. The whole variable domain, filled in from reference TRBV2 and TRBJ2-2, reads EPEVTQTPSHQVTQMGQEVILRCVPISNHLYFYWYRQILGQKVEFLVSFYNNEISEKSEIFDDQFSVERPDGSNFTLKIRSTKLEDSAMYFCASSSSGGASGELFFGEGSRLTVL.

The chain recombines TRBV25-1 with TRBJ2-7; 7 bases fit TRBD1. V shed 8 bases, J shed 4 bases, and the junction held 2 bases outside the gene matches. Germline loops: CDR1 MGHDK, CDR2 SYGVNS. The CDR3 spans 11 residues. CDR3 residues: CASSTGYEQYF. CDR3 DNA sequence: TGTGCCAGCTCGACAGGGTACGAGCAGTACTTC.

This clone was counted a single time. The chain couples TRBV7-9 to TRBJ1-2; D perhaps matches TRBD1 (5 bases). The CDR3 consists of 13 residues. CDR1 is SEHNR, CDR2 FQNEAQ, per germline (reference sequence). Trimming took off 10 bases at V and 6 bases at J, with 18 bases between the two ends. This CDR3 reads CAIRGGGFDGYTF. CDR3 DNA sequence: TGTGCCATCCGGGGGGGAGGTTTCGATGGCTACACCTTC.

The chain employs TRBV5-6 and TRBJ1-2; 7 nucleotides align to TRBD1. In germline, CDR1 is SGHDT, CDR2 YYEEEE. This CDR3 contains 16 residues. Unmatched junction bases numbered 13, after V lost 0 bases and J lost 8 bases. CDR3 coding DNA: TGTGCCAGCAGCTTGGCCCCCCACGACAGGGCTGGGGGCTACACCTTC. As protein: CASSLAPHDRAGGYTF.

The rearrangement joins TRBV11-2 to TRBJ1-1, with 7 bases lining up with TRBD1. With 5 bases clipped from V and 5 bases from J, the junction kept 2 bases outside the gene matches. The CDR3 consists of 12 residues. Germline lookup yields CDR1 SGHAT and CDR2 FQNNGV. The DNA for the CDR3 is TGTGCCAGCAGCCCAGGGGGGACTGAAGCTTTCTTT. This translates into CASSPGGTEAFF.

This chain connects TRBV27 to TRBJ2-1, with TRBD1 matching over 8 bases. This CDR3 is 15 amino acids long. CDR1 and CDR2 (germline): MNHEY, SMNVEV (reference sequence). The junction had 5 bases not matched to a gene; V was cut back by 4 bases and J by 3 bases. As DNA, the CDR3 is TGTGCCAGCAGTTCGACAGGGGACCTCTACAATGAGCAGTTCTTC. As protein: CASSSTGDLYNEQFF.

This clone has more than one count but fewer than ten. V is TRBV5-4 and J is TRBJ2-5, with D maybe TRBD2 (7 bases). Germline V gene sequence: CDR1 SGHNT, CDR2 YYREEE (reference sequence). The CDR3 sequence is 16 residues long. Trimming stripped 0 bases from V and 2 bases from J, with 14 bases between. The CDR3 DNA reads as TGTGCCAGCAGCTTGGAAGGGGGGGGGAAACAAGAGACCCAGTACTTC. Its protein is CASSLEGGGKQETQYF.

V and J are TRBV3-1 (or the pseudogene TRBV3-2) and TRBJ1-1; D remains unclear. Germline V CDR1 and CDR2: LGHDT, YNNKEL (reference sequence). The CDR3 has 14 amino acids. V shed 1 base and J shed 5 bases, with 11 bases lying between them. CDR3 region: CASSQALGRTEAFF. DNA for the CDR3: TGTGCCAGCAGCCAAGCTCTGGGGAGGACTGAAGCTTTCTTT.

The chain has TRBV5-4 and TRBJ1-3; TRBD1 matches 9 bases. This CDR3 contains 15 residues. The trim removed 4 bases at V and 4 bases at J, leaving 6 bases unmatched. CDR1 is SGHNT and CDR2 is YYREEE in the germline V gene (reference sequence). CDR3 residues: CASSPTGGAGNTIYF. Here the CDR3 DNA reads TGTGCCAGCAGCCCGACAGGGGGTGCAGGAAACACCATATATTTT.